The 21 T cell receptor beta chains below come from one sample, sequenced in a study of technical replicates of blood from several donors (dated 2017 in TCRdb). The method behind the library was the immunoSEQ multiplex PCR assay. TCRdb re-hosts the immuneACCESS table, in-frame sequences only. Its copies lack some clones; in the studies checked, an unresolved V gene accounts for under half of them, and the cause for the rest is not known. This sample has 55,000 to 80,000 clones in its table, and just under 90% of those were observed once. The ten largest clones capture 4% to 5% of the sample. The material sequenced was PBMCs. The receptors stem from a human donor in good health. Some clones in this sample may be carry-over from other donors' samples.

The chain uses TRBV7-2 and TRBJ1-1; 10 nucleotides agree with TRBD1. The CDR3 is 15 amino acids. Germline V gene lookup returns CDR1 SGHTA and CDR2 FQGNSA. The V gene end was trimmed by 0 bases and the J gene end by 6 bases; junction bases not matched to a gene: 4. CDR3 coding DNA: TGTGCCAGCAGCTTAGCCGGGACAGGGGTGTCTGAAGCTTTCTTT. This encodes CASSLAGTGVSEAFF.

This clone was detected only a few times. The chain uses TRBV29-1 and TRBJ2-1, with 8 bases matching TRBD1. This CDR3 has 14 residues. The V gene end was trimmed by 2 bases and the J gene end by 7 bases; junction bases not matched to a gene: 7. Germline loops: CDR1 SQVTM, CDR2 ANQGSEA. The CDR3 sequence is CSVEFRDRRNEQFF. In DNA form, the CDR3 reads TGCAGCGTTGAATTCCGGGACAGGAGAAATGAGCAGTTCTTC.

This clone came up a few times. V usage is TRBV9 and J usage is TRBJ2-2; TRBD2 aligns across 11 bases. V shed 1 base, J shed 1 base, and the junction held 0 bases outside the gene matches. The CDR3 runs to 16 residues. From germline, CDR1 is SGDLS and CDR2 YYNGEE. CDR3 bases: TGTGCCAGCAGCGTACTAGCGGGAGGGAACACCGGGGAGCTGTTTTTT. It codes for CASSVLAGGNTGELFF.

This chain connects TRBV5-6 to TRBJ2-7, with a weak D call TRBD1 (6 bases). This CDR3 spans 13 amino acids. Germline CDR1 reads SGHDT; CDR2 reads YYEEEE. Trimming pared 2 bases from V and 2 bases from J, leaving 8 bases between. The CDR3 loop is CASSFTGPYEQYF. The CDR3 region has the DNA TGTGCCAGCAGCTTTACAGGGCCCTACGAGCAGTACTTC.

The gene calls are TRBV10-3 and TRBJ2-6; tentatively, D is TRBD2 (6 bases). With 3 bases removed from V and 12 bases from J, the gap between germline ends came to 15 bases. The CDR3 length is 14 residues. CDR1 ENHRY and CDR2 SYGVKD come from the germline V gene. CDR3 in amino acids: CAISELSLSGVLTF. CDR3 sequence (DNA): TGTGCCATCAGTGAACTTTCCCTTAGCGGCGTCCTGACTTTC.

The chain is built from TRBV13 and TRBJ2-3; weak D call: TRBD2 (6 bases). This CDR3 is 14 amino acids long. From germline, CDR1 is PRHDT and CDR2 FYEKMQ (reference sequence). Trimming removed 5 bases from V and 4 bases from J, with 13 bases in between. The CDR3 DNA reads as TGTGCCAGCAGCCAGACTAGTTTCGCAGATACGCAGTATTTT. Translated: CASSQTSFADTQYF.

A single count supports this clone. The V and J genes are TRBV7-3 and TRBJ2-1; 7 bases agree with TRBD2. J gave up 4 bases and V 5 bases, and 8 bases lay outside the gene matches. CDR1 is SGHTA and CDR2 is FQGTGA in the germline V gene. The CDR3 loop spans 15 amino acids. CDR3 loop: CASSERGPGYNEQFF. CDR3 in DNA: TGTGCCAGCAGCGAGCGGGGCCCGGGGTACAATGAGCAGTTCTTC.

V is TRBV19 and J is TRBJ1-2, with D perhaps TRBD1 (5 bases). This CDR3 is 12 amino acids long. In germline, CDR1 is LNHDA, CDR2 SQIVND (reference sequence). Trimming took 6 bases from V and 13 from J, leaving 18 bases between them. The CDR3 DNA sequence: TGTGCCAGTAGCATAAAGGGGCACTCCCTCACCTTC. This translates into CASSIKGHSLTF.

V is TRBV9 and J is TRBJ1-2, with 7 bases lining up with TRBD1. The CDR3 runs to 14 residues. The germline V gene has CDR1 SGDLS and CDR2 YYNGEE. V lost 3 bases to trimming and J lost 4 bases; unmatched junction nucleotides: 6. The CDR3 spells CASSASGQIYGYTF. DNA for the CDR3: TGTGCCAGCAGCGCCTCGGGACAGATCTATGGCTACACCTTC.

The chain couples TRBV11-3 to TRBJ1-2; 8 bases are a match to TRBD1. Germline CDR1 SGHNT, CDR2 YENEEA. The CDR3 is 12 amino acids. V was pared by 5 bases and J by 13 bases, with 9 bases of the junction left unmatched. CDR3 DNA: TGTGCCAGCAGCCGAGGACAGGGAAGTAGCACCTTC. Protein sequence: CASSRGQGSSTF. Full variable domain (outside the CDR3, taken from reference TRBV11-3 and TRBJ1-2): EAGVVQSPRYKIIEKKQPVAFWCNPISGHNTLYWYLQNLGQGPELLIRYENEEAVDDSQLPKDRFSAERLKGVDSTLKIQPAELGDSAVYLCASSRGQGSSTFGSGTRLTVV.

The V call is TRBV21-1, the J call TRBJ1-6; the table's TRBD1 call for D was not verified on the DNA. TRBV21-1 is a pseudogene locus. The CDR3 length is 15 residues. The CDR3 DNA reads TGTGCCAGCAGCAATGGGGCAGTCTATAATTCACCCCTCCACTTT. This sequence encodes CASSNGAVYNSPLHF.

The chain recombines TRBV9 with TRBJ2-3, with 10 bases identical to TRBD2. Germline trimming cut 4 bases from V and 8 bases from J; bases unmatched to any gene: 10. This CDR3 contains 15 residues. Germline assignment: CDR1 SGDLS and CDR2 YYNGEE. CDR3 sequence: CASSSPPSGSLTQYF. As DNA, the CDR3 is TGTGCCAGCAGCTCGCCCCCTAGCGGGAGCCTTACGCAGTATTTT.

This chain links TRBV11-2 with TRBJ1-1; D perhaps matches TRBD1 (6 bases). With 2 bases removed from V and 4 bases from J, the gap between germline ends came to 8 bases. Germline V gene sequence: CDR1 SGHAT, CDR2 FQNNGV. The CDR3 extends over 13 amino acids. Written as DNA, the CDR3 is TGTGCCAGCAGCTTAAGAGGGGGCACTGAAGCTTTCTTT. It yields the protein CASSLRGGTEAFF.

V is TRBV19 and J is TRBJ1-2, with D uncertain. Germline V gene data show CDR1 as LNHDA and CDR2 as SQIVND (reference sequence). The CDR3 is 13 amino acids. The V end lost 1 base, the J end lost 4 bases, and 7 bases lay between the germline ends. CDR3 nucleotide sequence: TGTGCCAGTAGTATAGCGGGTCCCTATGGCTACACCTTC. Translating gives CASSIAGPYGYTF.

This sequence joins TRBV10-3 and TRBJ1-2; tentatively, D is TRBD1 (5 bases). The CDR3 loop spans 13 amino acids. Trimming left V 4 bases short and J 6 bases short, with 12 bases between. The germline V gene encodes CDR1 ENHRY and CDR2 SYGVKD. CDR3: CAISAAGFHGYTF. Here the CDR3 DNA reads TGTGCCATCAGTGCCGCAGGGTTCCATGGCTACACCTTC.

This clone was seen only once. This chain connects TRBV4-2 to TRBJ2-2; D may be TRBD2 (6 bases). Germline CDR1 reads LGHNA; CDR2 reads YNFKEQ. The CDR3 is made up of 17 amino acids. V lost 4 bases, J lost 3 bases, and 18 bases lay in between. The CDR3 nucleotides read TGTGCCAGCAGCCCCAGGTTCGGGGGTCTCCACACCGGGGAGCTGTTTTTT. It translates to CASSPRFGGLHTGELFF.

The genes are TRBV27 and TRBJ2-7, with 8 positions matching TRBD1. V shed 6 bases, J shed 4 bases, and the junction held 11 bases outside the gene matches. Germline V gene lookup returns CDR1 MNHEY and CDR2 SMNVEV (reference sequence). CDR3 size: 15 residues. CDR3 sequence: CASSSLGTGGYEQYF. CDR3 bases: TGTGCCAGCAGCAGCCTCGGGACAGGAGGGTACGAGCAGTACTTC.

V usage is TRBV7-8 and J usage is TRBJ2-2; tentative D call: TRBD1 (5 bases). In germline, CDR1 is SGHVS, CDR2 FQNEAQ. The CDR3 spans 17 residues. V shed 1 base and J shed 1 base, with 13 bases lying between them. Here the CDR3 reads CASSLGLGVLNTGELFF. The CDR3 DNA is TGTGCCAGCAGCTTAGGTTTAGGGGTCCTGAACACCGGGGAGCTGTTTTTT.

This chain uses TRBV6-6 with TRBJ2-3; D perhaps matches TRBD1 (6 bases). Germline CDR1 reads MNHNY; CDR2 reads SVGAGI (reference sequence). V lost 1 base, J lost 6 bases, and 8 bases lay in between. The CDR3 consists of 13 residues. This CDR3 reads CASSYFQGDTQYF. The DNA for the CDR3 is TGTGCCAGCAGTTACTTTCAGGGGGATACGCAGTATTTT.

V is TRBV7-2 and J is TRBJ1-1; D possibly corresponds to TRBD1 (6 bases). This CDR3 has 14 amino acids. The V gene's germline CDR1 is SGHTA and CDR2 FQGNSA. The V gene lost 5 bases and the J gene lost 5 bases, with 15 bases spanning the gap. The CDR3 here is CASSPRRGGTEAFF. In DNA form, the CDR3 reads TGTGCCAGCAGCCCACGTAGGGGGGGGACTGAAGCTTTCTTT.

This clone was recorded once. The chain is built from TRBV18 and TRBJ1-2, with D possibly being TRBD1 (6 bases). This CDR3 contains 15 residues. The germline CDR1 and CDR2 sequences are KGHSH and LQKENI. V was cut by 3 bases and J by 2 bases, with 13 bases left in between. The CDR3 DNA reads as TGTGCCAGCTCACCGTGGACAGAACCAAACTATGGCTACACCTTC. This gives the protein CASSPWTEPNYGYTF.